This passage covers 32 T cell receptor beta chains from one sample sequenced in a study of blood T cell repertoires in COVID-19. The table came from immunoSEQ multiplex PCR; TCRdb's copy has only in-frame clones and leaves some out. The sample lists over 150,000 clones, around 74% occurring once. Sequenced material: peripheral blood. The source is a man aged 65 to 85 with acute or convalescent COVID-19.

The J gene is TRBJ2-2, the V gene TRBV5-1; 7 positions agree with TRBD2. The trim removed 4 bases at V and 0 bases at J, leaving 6 bases unmatched. Germline V gene sequence: CDR1 SGHRS, CDR2 YFSETQ. There are 16 residues in the CDR3. CDR3 coding DNA: TGCGCCAGCAGCCCCGCTAGCGGAACGAACACCGGGGAGCTGTTTTTT. Encoded protein: CASSPASGTNTGELFF.

This rearrangement joins TRBV7-6 to TRBJ2-7; TRBD1 aligns across 9 bases. The V and J ends lost 1 base and 3 bases, in that order; junction bases with no gene match: 7. Per germline, CDR1 SGHVS and CDR2 FNYEAQ. The CDR3 length is 16 residues. In DNA, the CDR3 is TGTGCCAGCAGCTTAGACCAGGGACAGGGACTCTACGAGCAGTACTTC. Amino acids: CASSLDQGQGLYEQYF.

This clone was seen more than once but under ten times. This chain links TRBV10-3 with TRBJ2-1; 13 nucleotides match TRBD2. Germline assignment: CDR1 ENHRY and CDR2 SYGVKD. The length of the CDR3 is 16 residues. The junction had 4 bases not matched to a gene; V was cut back by 0 bases and J by 8 bases. The CDR3 spells CAISESRTSGSDEQFF. DNA of the CDR3: TGTGCCATCAGTGAGTCCAGGACTAGCGGGAGTGATGAGCAGTTCTTC.

This clone was counted a single time. This chain links TRBV19 with TRBJ1-3; D unresolved. This CDR3 contains 15 residues. The germline V and J ends were trimmed by 3 bases and 2 bases, with 11 bases remaining between them. CDR1 and CDR2 (germline): LNHDA, SQIVND (reference sequence). CDR3 loop: CASSIGSAAGNTIYF. CDR3 in DNA: TGTGCCAGTAGTATCGGATCCGCGGCTGGAAACACCATATATTTT.

This clone has a count of ten or more. V usage is TRBV5-4 and J usage is TRBJ1-2; TRBD1 agrees at 7 bases. Germline V gives CDR1 SGHNT, CDR2 YYREEE (reference sequence). V was clipped by 4 bases and J by 5 bases; unmatched bases: 11. CDR3 length: 15 amino acids. CDR3 sequence: CASSETRDSLYGYTF. The CDR3 DNA sequence: TGTGCCAGCAGCGAGACCCGGGACAGCCTATATGGCTACACCTTC.

The sample holds one count of this clone. The chain carries TRBV11-3 and TRBJ2-3, with TRBD1 matching over 9 bases. Trimming at V came to 5 bases and at J to 4 bases, leaving 10 bases not matched to a gene. The CDR3 length is 16 residues. CDR1 is SGHNT, CDR2 YENEEA, per germline. CDR3 amino acids: CASSKAGTGIPDTQYF. In nucleotides, the CDR3 is TGTGCCAGCAGCAAAGCCGGGACAGGGATTCCAGATACGCAGTATTTT.

The rearrangement links TRBV20-1 to TRBJ1-1; D gene uncertain. The germline V and J ends were trimmed by 5 bases and 0 bases, with 4 bases remaining between them. The CDR3 is made up of 11 amino acids. Germline V gene data show CDR1 as DFQATT and CDR2 as SNEGSKA (reference sequence). The CDR3 bases are TGCAGTGCTCTATTGAACACTGAAGCTTTCTTT. Protein product: CSALLNTEAFF.

CDR3 coding DNA: TGTGCCAGCAGCGAGAAAGGGGGCCCCACAGATACGCAGTATTTT. Protein sequence: CASSEKGGPTDTQYF. This rearrangement joins TRBV28 to TRBJ2-3; 7 bases line up with TRBD1. This CDR3 comprises 15 residues. Trimming removed 6 bases from V and 2 bases from J; junction bases left unmatched: 8. The V gene's germline CDR1 is MDHEN and CDR2 SYDVKM.

The rearrangement uses TRBV7-9 and TRBJ2-7; 7 bases fit TRBD1. The junction had 7 bases not matched to a gene; V was cut back by 5 bases and J by 6 bases. Germline V gene lookup returns CDR1 SEHNR and CDR2 FQNEAQ (reference sequence). This CDR3 has 13 amino acids. The CDR3 protein is CASSPMDRSEQYF. DNA of the CDR3: TGTGCCAGCAGCCCTATGGACAGGAGCGAGCAGTACTTC.

This sequence joins TRBV18 and TRBJ1-1, with D possibly being TRBD1 (6 bases). CDR3 length: 14 residues. V was clipped by 6 bases and J by 4 bases, with 15 bases between them. Germline values: CDR1 KGHSH, CDR2 LQKENI. The CDR3 region is CASSPIAGATEAFF. The DNA of the CDR3 is TGTGCCAGCTCTCCAATAGCGGGGGCCACTGAAGCTTTCTTT.

The V gene is TRBV25-1, the J gene TRBJ2-1, with 9 bases matching TRBD1. The CDR3 is 15 amino acids. The germline V gene has CDR1 MGHDK and CDR2 SYGVNS. V was pared by 8 bases and J by 5 bases, with 10 bases of the junction left unmatched. The CDR3 region has the DNA TGTGCCAGCCAAATGTCAGGGACAGGGAACAATGAGCAGTTCTTC. This encodes CASQMSGTGNNEQFF.

The chain joins TRBV5-4 to TRBJ2-1; TRBD1 might be the D (5 bases). Germline lookup yields CDR1 SGHNT and CDR2 YYREEE (reference sequence). The CDR3 extends over 15 amino acids. V dropped 0 bases and J dropped 2 bases, with 9 bases sitting between them. The CDR3 protein is CASSLEQAPYNEQFF. In nucleotides, the CDR3 is TGTGCCAGCAGCTTGGAACAGGCACCCTACAATGAGCAGTTCTTC. Using reference TRBV5-4 and TRBJ2-1 for the parts outside the CDR3, the full variable domain is ETGVTQSPTHLIKTRGQQVTLRCSSQSGHNTVSWYQQALGQGPQFIFQYYREEENGRGNFPPRFSGLQFPNYSSELNVNALELDDSALYLCASSLEQAPYNEQFFGPGTRLTVL.

The sample holds a few counts of this clone. The gene calls are TRBV13 and TRBJ2-5, with D possibly matching TRBD1 (6 bases). The CDR3 is 15 amino acids. Per the germline V gene, CDR1 is PRHDT and CDR2 is FYEKMQ (reference sequence). V was shortened by 3 bases and J by 1 base, with 12 bases between the two germline ends. The CDR3 sequence: CASSFRWTVQETQYF. CDR3 coding DNA: TGTGCCAGCAGCTTTCGGTGGACAGTCCAAGAGACCCAGTACTTC. Combining the CDR3 with reference TRBV13 and TRBJ2-5 gives the whole variable domain AAGVIQSPRHLIKEKRETATLKCYPIPRHDTVYWYQQGPGQDPQFLISFYEKMQSDKGSIPDRFSAQQFSDYHSELNMSSLELGDSALYFCASSFRWTVQETQYFGPGTRLLVL.

V and J are TRBV30 and TRBJ2-7; 11 bases match TRBD1. V lost 1 base, J lost 5 bases, and 4 bases stayed unmatched. Germline values: CDR1 GTSNPN, CDR2 SVGIG (reference sequence). This CDR3 has 14 amino acids. The CDR3 sequence: CAWSGGQGADEQYF. CDR3 DNA sequence: TGTGCCTGGAGTGGAGGACAGGGGGCTGACGAGCAGTACTTC.

This clone was counted only a few times. Here the CDR3 reads CASSLPEVRNIQYF. CDR3 nucleotide sequence: TGTGCCAGCAGCTTGCCCGAAGTCAGAAACATTCAGTACTTC. The J gene is TRBJ2-4, the V gene TRBV5-4; D is unclear. This CDR3 comprises 14 residues. CDR1 and CDR2 from the germline V gene are SGHNT and YYREEE (reference sequence). Between the trimmed V and J ends, which lost 1 base and 6 bases, there was a span of 11 bases.

This clone was counted once. The genes are TRBV11-2 and TRBJ2-5, with 11 bases matching TRBD2. CDR3 length equals 16 residues. V shed 1 base and J 3 bases; nucleotides not matched to a gene: 4. The germline gives CDR1 SGHAT, CDR2 FQNNGV. The chain's CDR3 is CASSLVTTSGKETQYF. The CDR3 bases are TGTGCCAGCAGCTTAGTTACGACTAGCGGGAAAGAGACCCAGTACTTC.

The chain employs TRBV6-5 and TRBJ2-1, with a weak D call TRBD1 (6 bases). Trimming took off 11 bases at V and 6 bases at J, with 11 bases between the two ends. The CDR3 runs 11 residues. Germline CDR1 and CDR2: MNHEY and SVGAGI. The CDR3 DNA follows: TGTGCCTTCAAAGGGGGCAATGAGCAGTTCTTC. It codes for CAFKGGNEQFF.

The table lists this clone with a few counts. The rearrangement links TRBV7-8 to TRBJ2-5, with D perhaps matching TRBD2 (6 bases). Germline CDR1 SGHVS, CDR2 FQNEAQ. The CDR3 sequence is 15 residues long. Trimming cost V 5 bases and J 0 bases, with 13 bases left between them. CDR3 in amino acids: CASSIRDSDQETQYF. DNA for the CDR3: TGTGCCAGCAGCATTCGGGACTCAGACCAAGAGACCCAGTACTTC.

The gene calls are TRBV27 and TRBJ1-1; D gene unclear. The CDR3 length is 15 residues. Per germline, CDR1 MNHEY and CDR2 SMNVEV (reference sequence). The V end was cut by 7 bases, the J end by 3 bases, with 18 bases between. The CDR3 loop is CASNSGLSGYTEAFF. CDR3 DNA sequence: TGTGCCAGCAATTCCGGTCTTTCGGGGTACACTGAAGCTTTCTTT.

The V gene is TRBV7-3, the J gene TRBJ2-1, with 9 bases fitting TRBD2. The CDR3 length is 14 residues. V shed 5 bases, J shed 6 bases, and the junction held 5 bases outside the gene matches. The germline V gene has CDR1 SGHTA and CDR2 FQGTGA. The chain's CDR3 is CASSRGTSSNEQFF. The CDR3 DNA reads TGTGCCAGCAGCCGAGGGACTAGCAGCAATGAGCAGTTCTTC.

The CDR3 sequence is CASSQHPLAGALNEQFF. In DNA, the CDR3 is TGTGCCAGCAGTCAACACCCCCTAGCGGGAGCCCTCAATGAGCAGTTCTTC. This sequence joins TRBV7-6 and TRBJ2-1; 10 positions agree with TRBD2. The CDR3 contains 17 residues. J gave up 6 bases and V 6 bases, and 14 bases lay outside the gene matches. The V gene's germline CDR1 is SGHVS and CDR2 FNYEAQ.

A single count supports this clone. The chain carries TRBV10-3 and TRBJ2-1; D might be TRBD2 (5 bases). The V gene lost 8 bases and the J gene lost 6 bases, with 17 bases spanning the gap. This CDR3 spans 14 amino acids. Germline CDR1 is ENHRY and CDR2 is SYGVKD. CDR3 in DNA: TGTGCCATCGATCCGGGATCTAACAGCAATGAGCAGTTCTTC. It is translated as CAIDPGSNSNEQFF.

The CDR3 region has the DNA TGTGCCACCAGTGATCGCCCACCGGTAGATACGCAGTATTTT. This gives the protein CATSDRPPVDTQYF. V and J are TRBV24-1 and TRBJ2-3, with D unclear. V lost 3 bases to trimming and J lost 5 bases, with 11 bases between them. Germline loops: CDR1 KGHDR, CDR2 SFDVKD. The CDR3 consists of 14 residues.

The V and J genes are TRBV11-2 and TRBJ1-1, with D hard to call. Germline CDR1 SGHAT, CDR2 FQNNGV. Trimming left V 0 bases short and J 1 base short, with 9 bases between. The CDR3 length is 15 residues. DNA for the CDR3: TGTGCCAGCAGCTTAGATCTGTACAGGAACACTGAAGCTTTCTTT. It yields the protein CASSLDLYRNTEAFF.

The rearrangement uses TRBV11-3 and TRBJ2-5; TRBD2 agrees at 13 bases. V gave up 5 bases and J gave up 5 bases; unmatched junction bases: 11. The CDR3 covers 17 residues. The germline gives CDR1 SGHNT, CDR2 YENEEA. The CDR3 region is CASSPRTSGRSGETQYF. The CDR3 DNA reads TGTGCCAGCAGCCCGCGGACTAGCGGGAGAAGCGGGGAGACCCAGTACTTC.

The chain links TRBV7-2 to TRBJ2-7; 9 bases align to TRBD1. The CDR3 consists of 14 residues. CDR1 SGHTA and CDR2 FQGNSA come from the germline V gene. V trimming: 5 bases; J trimming: 6 bases; junction bases outside the gene matches: 8. CDR3 sequence reads: CASSTGTGPLEQYF. The CDR3 DNA is TGTGCCAGCAGCACCGGGACAGGGCCCCTCGAGCAGTACTTC.

CDR3 region: CASSSRTSGGGTDTQYF. DNA of the CDR3: TGTGCCAGCAGCTCTCGGACTAGCGGGGGGGGGACAGATACGCAGTATTTT. The V call is TRBV11-2, the J call TRBJ2-3, with TRBD2 matching over 15 bases. The CDR3 is 17 residues long. V shed 4 bases, J shed 3 bases, and the junction held 5 bases outside the gene matches. From germline, CDR1 is SGHAT and CDR2 FQNNGV.

Note on this clone: The sample contains more than one DNA sequence encoding this CDR3. The V call is TRBV30, the J call TRBJ1-1, with D unclear. CDR1 is GTSNPN and CDR2 is SVGIG in the germline V gene (reference sequence). This CDR3 contains 13 residues. Trimming took off 1 base at V and 4 bases at J, with 10 bases between the two ends. The CDR3 DNA follows: TGTGCCTGGAGTGGAGAGGGTTTCACTGAAGCTTTCTTT. Amino acid sequence: CAWSGEGFTEAFF.

The rearrangement links TRBV19 to TRBJ1-2, with no clear D. Germline V gene sequence: CDR1 LNHDA, CDR2 SQIVND (reference sequence). Trimming pared 9 bases from V and 4 bases from J, leaving 9 bases between. The CDR3 contains 11 residues. In DNA, the CDR3 is TGTGCCAGCCAGGATTTCTATGGCTACACCTTC. This translates into CASQDFYGYTF. Supplemented by reference TRBV19 and TRBJ1-2, the full variable domain reads DGGITQSPKYLFRKEGQNVTLSCEQNLNHDAMYWYRQDPGQGLRLIYYSQIVNDFQKGDIAEGYSVSREKKESFPLTVTSAQKNPTAFYLCASQDFYGYTFGSGTRLTVV.

V usage is TRBV7-2 and J usage is TRBJ2-5; 11 bases are shared with TRBD2. Germline-derived CDR1 and CDR2 are SGHTA and FQGNSA. The CDR3 covers 16 residues. Losses at the gene ends were 0 bases for V and 5 bases for J; bases not matched to a gene: 5. In DNA, the CDR3 is TGTGCCAGCAGCTTAGCTAGCGGGGGGGACGGGGAGACCCAGTACTTC. This translates into CASSLASGGDGETQYF.

The chain carries TRBV28 and TRBJ1-2; D is uncertain. Trimming left V 4 bases short and J 8 bases short, with 17 bases between. CDR3 length: 14 residues. The V gene's germline CDR1 is MDHEN and CDR2 SYDVKM. Here the CDR3 reads CASSYSGPRGGYTF. The DNA for the CDR3 is TGTGCCAGCAGTTACAGCGGACCGAGAGGCGGCTACACCTTC.

The chain couples TRBV5-1 to TRBJ2-3; weak D call: TRBD1 (6 bases). Trimming cost V 6 bases and J 4 bases, with 15 bases left between them. Germline V lookup: CDR1 SGHRS, CDR2 YFSETQ. The CDR3 loop spans 14 amino acids. The CDR3 reads CASTTGFGADTQYF. The CDR3 bases are TGCGCCAGCACAACAGGGTTCGGAGCAGATACGCAGTATTTT.